This T cell receptor (beta chain) was sequenced in a study of T cell responses to AZD1222 COVID-19 vaccine. Study results and caveats: Close to half of spike-specific TCRs reportedly recognize unmutated variant regions. The donor group comprised mostly white British people and more females; the analysis possibly underestimated clonal diversity.

This CDR3 region has 17 residues. Trimming stripped 4 bases from V and 7 bases from J, with 22 bases between. Germline assignment: CDR1 LGHDT and CDR2 YNNKEL (reference sequence). Concerning this clone itself: What it binds is not known.

Assay: immunoSEQ multiplex PCR; the TCRdb copy retains only in-frame clones and omits some. Among 180,000 or so clones listed, around nine tenths were seen once. The receptor was derived from an adult in good health. Material: peripheral blood, obtained on day 0 of AZD1222 vaccination. The chain links TRBV3-1 (or the pseudogene TRBV3-2) to TRBJ1-4, with D possibly matching TRBD1 (5 bases). The CDR3 is CASSLIQTVGSGEKLFF. CDR3 coding DNA: TGTGCCAGCAGCCTAATCCAGACAGTCGGGTCGGGTGAAAAACTGTTTTTT.